What follows are 15 T cell receptor beta chains derived from one specimen sequenced in a study of blood T cell repertoires in COVID-19. TCRdb's copy holds only in-frame clones and misses some; the assay was immunoSEQ multiplex PCR. The repertoire includes some 330,000 clones, 80% to 90% of them detected once, and over 3.5% sits in the top ten. Specimen: PBMCs or T cells enriched from blood (not recorded which). These receptors came from a man under 40 who had recovered from COVID-19.

This chain links TRBV9 with TRBJ2-2; TRBD1 matches 7 bases. Germline assignment: CDR1 SGDLS and CDR2 YYNGEE. V shed 2 bases, J shed 2 bases, and the junction held 3 bases outside the gene matches. The CDR3 covers 15 residues. CDR3 amino acids: CASSVGQANTGELFF. CDR3 DNA: TGTGCCAGCAGCGTCGGACAGGCCAACACCGGGGAGCTGTTTTTT. Complete variable domain (other parts from reference TRBV9 and TRBJ2-2): DSGVTQTPKHLITATGQRVTLRCSPRSGDLSVYWYQQSLDQGLQFLIQYYNGEERAKGNILERFSAQQFPDLHSELNLSSLELGDSALYFCASSVGQANTGELFFGEGSRLTVL.

This rearrangement joins TRBV29-1 to TRBJ2-3, with D possibly TRBD1 on 5 matching bases. CDR1 is SQVTM, CDR2 ANQGSEA, per germline. The CDR3 length is 14 residues. The V end was cut by 5 bases, the J end by 1 base, with 13 bases between. DNA of the CDR3: TGCAGCGTTTTGGTGAGCAGGGGCACAGATACGCAGTATTTT. It specifies CSVLVSRGTDTQYF.

This sequence joins TRBV18 and TRBJ2-7; tentatively, D is TRBD1 (7 bases). There are 16 residues in the CDR3. Per germline, CDR1 KGHSH and CDR2 LQKENI. The V gene lost 3 bases and the J gene lost 5 bases, with 20 bases spanning the gap. CDR3 nucleotides: TGTGCCAGCTCACCCCTCGGCGGGACAGCTGCCAACGAGCAGTACTTC. Translating gives CASSPLGGTAANEQYF.

This clone was observed once. This chain links TRBV6-4 with TRBJ2-1; D is possibly TRBD1 (5 bases). Looked up from germline, CDR1 is MRHNA and CDR2 is SNTAGT. This CDR3 contains 14 residues. Trimming removed 3 bases at V and 9 bases at J, with 15 bases between. The CDR3 bases are TGTGCCAGCAGTGAAACAGGTCCTGGTAGTGAGCAGTTCTTC. This sequence encodes CASSETGPGSEQFF.

The chain uses TRBV7-6 and TRBJ1-4; the D is unclear. The CDR3 is made up of 16 amino acids. Germline lookup yields CDR1 SGHVS and CDR2 FNYEAQ. V was clipped by 1 base and J by 3 bases, with 12 bases between them. The chain's CDR3 is CASSLDLSSPNEKLFF. The CDR3 nucleotides read TGTGCCAGCAGCTTAGATCTCAGTAGCCCTAATGAAAAACTGTTTTTT.

The rearrangement joins TRBV28 to TRBJ2-3; D unresolved. The V gene lost 4 bases and the J gene lost 2 bases, with 13 bases spanning the gap. The V gene's germline CDR1 is MDHEN and CDR2 SYDVKM. This CDR3 comprises 15 residues. CDR3 coding DNA: TGTGCCAGCAGTTCACCCCCCGTGGCCACAGATACGCAGTATTTT. This translates into CASSSPPVATDTQYF.

The genes are TRBV5-5 and TRBJ1-4; 9 bases are a match to TRBD1. The CDR3 length is 14 residues. V shed 5 bases and J 6 bases; nucleotides not matched to a gene: 5. CDR1 and CDR2 from the germline V gene are SGHKS and YYEKEE (reference sequence). The DNA for the CDR3 is TGTGCCAGCAGTCTGGACAGGGGTCATGAAAAACTGTTTTTT. This sequence encodes CASSLDRGHEKLFF.

The chain recombines TRBV28 with TRBJ2-1; weak D call: TRBD2 (6 bases). Trimming cost V 7 bases and J 5 bases, with 18 bases left between them. This CDR3 has 15 residues. Per germline, CDR1 MDHEN and CDR2 SYDVKM. CDR3 loop: CASISAGTSNNEQFF. The DNA for the CDR3 is TGTGCCAGCATCTCCGCCGGGACTTCCAACAATGAGCAGTTCTTC.

This clone showed up just once. Additional DNA sequences in this sample encode the identical CDR3. CDR3: CASSPGLVNTEAFF. The CDR3 bases are TGTGCCAGCTCACCTGGTTTAGTTAACACTGAAGCTTTCTTT. The chain couples TRBV18 to TRBJ1-1; D unclear. Germline V gene lookup returns CDR1 KGHSH and CDR2 LQKENI. V was pared by 3 bases and J by 2 bases, with 10 bases between. This CDR3 region has 14 residues. Complete variable domain (other parts from reference TRBV18 and TRBJ1-1): NAGVMQNPRHLVRRRGQEARLRCSPMKGHSHVYWYRQLPEEGLKFMVYLQKENIIDESGMPKERFSAEFPKEGPSILRIQQVVRGDSAAYFCASSPGLVNTEAFFGQGTRLTVV.

The chain employs TRBV4-1 and TRBJ2-2; TRBD1 aligns across 7 bases. J was trimmed by 5 bases and V by 3 bases; bases with no gene match: 9. Germline CDR1 reads MGHRA; CDR2 reads YSYEKL. This CDR3 contains 16 residues. CDR3 in DNA: TGCGCCAGCAGCCAGACACAGGGGTCGGGGACCGGGGAGCTGTTTTTT. It codes for CASSQTQGSGTGELFF.

V gene TRBV5-6 combines with J gene TRBJ2-7; D may be TRBD1 (6 bases). Looked up from germline, CDR1 is SGHDT and CDR2 is YYEEEE. Trimming removed 7 bases at V and 1 base at J, with 24 bases between. The CDR3 is 17 amino acids. CDR3: CASGLKSRTATSYEQYF. The CDR3 region has the DNA TGTGCCAGCGGATTAAAATCCCGGACAGCGACTTCCTACGAGCAGTACTTC. The whole variable domain, filled in from reference TRBV5-6 and TRBJ2-7, reads DAGVTQSPTHLIKTRGQQVTLRCSPKSGHDTVSWYQQALGQGPQFIFQYYEEEERQRGNFPDRFSGHQFPNYSSELNVNALLLGDSALYLCASGLKSRTATSYEQYFGPGTRLTVT.

The CDR3 region has the DNA TGTGCCACCAGGGACATTTCCACAGATACGCAGTATTTT. As protein: CATRDISTDTQYF. V usage is TRBV24-1 and J usage is TRBJ2-3, with a possible D match to TRBD1 (5 bases). V lost 7 bases, J lost 2 bases, and 9 bases lay in between. The CDR3 is 13 residues long. Germline-derived CDR1 and CDR2 are KGHDR and SFDVKD.

The chain carries TRBV19 and TRBJ1-6, with D possibly TRBD1 on 6 matching bases. CDR3 length equals 14 residues. Germline-derived CDR1 and CDR2 are LNHDA and SQIVND (reference sequence). The V end was cut by 2 bases, the J end by 4 bases, with 6 bases between. This CDR3 is CASSITGYNSPLHF. In DNA form, the CDR3 reads TGTGCCAGTAGTATAACAGGGTATAATTCACCCCTCCACTTT.

The gene calls are TRBV6-1 and TRBJ1-4, with 7 bases identical to TRBD1. This CDR3 has 17 amino acids. V lost 2 bases, J lost 0 bases, and 6 bases stayed unmatched. Germline loops: CDR1 MNHNS, CDR2 SASEGT. The CDR3, as DNA: TGTGCCAGCAGTGAATCCCCCGGGACAGCAACTAATGAAAAACTGTTTTTT. This codes for CASSESPGTATNEKLFF.

The V and J genes are TRBV5-4 and TRBJ1-6, with 8 nucleotides matching TRBD1. This CDR3 has 15 amino acids. J was trimmed by 10 bases and V by 5 bases; bases with no gene match: 11. Per germline, CDR1 SGHNT and CDR2 YYREEE (reference sequence). In nucleotides, the CDR3 is TGTGCCAGCAGAGTTAACAGACAGGGGAACTCACCCCTCCACTTT. It translates to CASRVNRQGNSPLHF.